The clone carrying this T cell receptor beta chain appeared many times. Its antigen is still unknown. These data belong to a study of breast tumors, draining lymph nodes, adjacent tissues. Notes on the study in general: Tumor repertoires ranked between lymph nodes and nontumor tissue in diversity, with V and J gene preferences. Tumor and nontumor repertoires were significantly more similar in luminal-like than in basal-like breast cancer.

MiXCR, run by TCRdb on the multiplex PCR reads, gives a single entry per CDR3 protein. Found here are fewer than 8,000 distinct CDR3 sequences, approximately 41% of them singletons; the top ten hold less than 50%. The CDR3 totals 14 residues. Germline values: CDR1 SGHTA, CDR2 FQGTGA. J was trimmed by 2 bases and V by 3 bases; bases with no gene match: 1. Sequencing input: tumor-adjacent breast tissue. V gene TRBV7-3 combines with J gene TRBJ1-5, with 7 bases aligning to TRBD1. The receptor's source is a female donor with breast cancer. Some clones in this sample may be carry-over from other donors' samples. Here the CDR3 reads CASSFQGGNQPQHF. The CDR3 coding sequence is TGTGCCAGCAGCTTCCAGGGGGGCAATCAGCCCCAGCATTTT.